This T cell receptor (beta chain) was identified during a study of cytomegalovirus exposure and HLA in healthy donors. Study in general: From donors who were HLA-typed, an early data release held approximately 84 million unique TCRs. Study results and limitations: Some TCR beta chains (approximately 180 of them) were listed as cytomegalovirus-associated. In an earlier analysis, about 90% or about 30%: the productive usage of most TCR beta V segments. As immune exposure information, only CMV serostatus was available.

As to this clone: Antigen: not known.

Per germline, CDR1 LNHDA and CDR2 SQIVND (reference sequence). This CDR3 spans 12 amino acids. The PCR employed 60 Vbeta primers together with 13 Jbeta primers. Clones were sequenced by immunoSEQ multiplex PCR, and TCRdb holds only the in-frame ones, with some missing. In the table there are some 200,000 clones, almost 70% of which are singletons. This chain joins TRBV19 and TRBJ2-5; D gene uncertain. The end of the DNA fits TRBJ2-7 better, so the J call may be wrong. The receptor was derived from a man in his forties in good health and CMV-seropositive. Input material: PBMCs. The CDR3 reads CASSIHPYEQYF. In DNA, the CDR3 is TGTGCCAGTAGTATACACCCCTACGAGCAGTACTTC.